The 30 T cell receptor beta chains in this list originate from one sample, sequenced in a study of T-cell reconstitution after alpha-beta-depleted transplantation in children. A library of TCRbeta sequences, prepared with unique molecular identifiers, was generated. TCRdb passed the PCR reads through MiXCR, listing each CDR3 protein once. The sample records roughly 570,000 distinct CDR3 sequences, roughly a quarter being singletons. The sequences come from PBMCs, collected before TCRalphabeta/CD19-depleted stem cell transplant. The receptors come from a boy younger than two with Wiskott-Aldrich syndrome, due to receive a stem cell transplant.

This clonotype was observed a few times. V usage is TRBV7-3 and J usage is TRBJ2-1, with TRBD1 matching 9 bases. The V and J ends lost 6 bases and 6 bases, in that order; junction bases with no gene match: 33. Germline CDR1 and CDR2: SGHTA and FQGTGA. The CDR3 is 23 amino acids. In DNA, the CDR3 is TGTGCCAGCAGGTCACCCCGGGACAGGGTATATCGTGAGCGCAGAGAGATTCCCAATGAGCAGTTCTTC. This gives the protein CASRSPRDRVYRERREIPNEQFF.

The CDR3 DNA is TGTGCCAGCACGCTGCAGGGGGTTGACGGGGAGCTGTTTTTT. This translates into CASTLQGVDGELFF. The V gene is TRBV6-1, the J gene TRBJ2-2, with 7 bases lining up with TRBD1. Trimming took 7 bases from V and 7 from J; bases not matched to a gene: 9. CDR3 length: 14 amino acids. CDR1 is MNHNS and CDR2 is SASEGT in the germline V gene.

The CDR3 sequence is CASSLAAMSYQETQYF. The CDR3 nucleotides read TGCGCCAGCAGCTTGGCGGCTATGAGTTACCAAGAGACCCAGTACTTC. The chain carries TRBV5-1 and TRBJ2-5; D gene ambiguous. The CDR3 has 16 amino acids. Trimming stripped 0 bases from V and 0 bases from J, with 12 bases between. CDR1 is SGHRS, CDR2 YFSETQ, per germline.

In this sample, this clonotype turned up a few times. V is TRBV5-6 and J is TRBJ2-7; 10 bases map to TRBD1. The trim removed 0 bases at V and 5 bases at J, leaving 5 bases unmatched. The CDR3 length is 15 residues. The germline V gene encodes CDR1 SGHDT and CDR2 YYEEEE. This CDR3 is CASSLEGQGWHEQYF. The CDR3 region has the DNA TGTGCCAGCAGCTTGGAGGGACAGGGGTGGCACGAGCAGTACTTC.

This clonotype was counted only a few times. The rearrangement links TRBV20-1 to TRBJ2-1, with 9 bases identical to TRBD1. With 2 bases clipped from V and 7 bases from J, the junction kept 3 bases outside the gene matches. CDR3 length: 13 amino acids. Germline-derived CDR1 and CDR2 are DFQATT and SNEGSKA (reference sequence). For the CDR3, the DNA is TGCAGTGCTAGACGGGACAGGGTAAATGAGCAGTTCTTC. It encodes CSARRDRVNEQFF.

The chain recombines TRBV12-3 or TRBV12-4 with TRBJ2-1, with D possibly being TRBD1 or TRBD2 (5 bases each). There are 14 residues in the CDR3. V lost 7 bases to trimming and J lost 9 bases, with 19 bases between them. CDR3 nucleotide sequence: TGTGCCAGCACCCAGGGACCGGTTTGGGGTGAGCAGTTCTTC. Protein: CASTQGPVWGEQFF.

V usage is TRBV5-1 and J usage is TRBJ2-3; D is tentatively TRBD1 or TRBD2 (5 bases each). Per germline, CDR1 SGHRS and CDR2 YFSETQ. This CDR3 spans 15 amino acids. V lost 2 bases and J lost 2, with 12 bases in between. Written as DNA, the CDR3 is TGCGCCAGCAGCTTCTCCCCGGGACCCACAGATACGCAGTATTTT. This gives the protein CASSFSPGPTDTQYF.

The chain recombines TRBV5-1 with TRBJ2-3; 11 bases are shared with TRBD2. The trim removed 4 bases at V and 3 bases at J, leaving 7 bases unmatched. This CDR3 has 16 amino acids. The germline V gene has CDR1 SGHRS and CDR2 YFSETQ. This CDR3 reads CASSTLAGGVTDTQYF. Written as DNA, the CDR3 is TGCGCCAGCAGCACCCTAGCGGGAGGTGTAACAGATACGCAGTATTTT.

The sample holds a few counts of this clonotype. This chain links TRBV5-1 with TRBJ2-1; unclear D gene. V gave up 0 bases and J gave up 9 bases, with 10 bases separating them. This CDR3 is built from 13 residues. The germline V gene encodes CDR1 SGHRS and CDR2 YFSETQ. CDR3 in amino acids: CASSLVLGSEQFF. In DNA, the CDR3 is TGCGCCAGCAGCTTGGTTCTCGGGTCTGAGCAGTTCTTC.

The CDR3 DNA reads as TGTGCCAGCAGCCAAGTATGGACTAGCGAGTACAATGAGCAGTTCTTC. Translating gives CASSQVWTSEYNEQFF. The J gene is TRBJ2-1, the V gene TRBV4-2, with 9 nucleotides matching TRBD2. The CDR3 totals 16 residues. The germline gives CDR1 LGHNA, CDR2 YNFKEQ. With V trimmed by 1 base and J by 4 bases, 5 bases remained unmatched.

The J gene is TRBJ2-3, the V gene TRBV21-1; TRBD1 reflects the table's D call only, with no check against the DNA. TRBV21-1 is a known pseudogene. The CDR3 runs 14 residues. CDR3 bases: TGTGCCAGCAGCCTAGGACACTACACAGATACGCAGTATTTT. Amino acid sequence: CASSLGHYTDTQYF.

V and J are TRBV5-1 and TRBJ2-2; 8 positions agree with TRBD2. Unmatched junction bases numbered 6, after V lost 3 bases and J lost 2 bases. Germline CDR1 reads SGHRS; CDR2 reads YFSETQ. CDR3 length equals 16 residues. Here the CDR3 DNA reads TGCGCCAGCAGCTATAGCGGGATGGTTAACACCGGGGAGCTGTTTTTT. It yields the protein CASSYSGMVNTGELFF.

This clonotype was counted between two and nine times. This chain links TRBV5-1 with TRBJ2-3; unclear D gene. Trimming cost V 1 base and J 4 bases, with 7 bases left between them. The CDR3 contains 13 residues. The V gene's germline CDR1 is SGHRS and CDR2 YFSETQ. In DNA form, the CDR3 reads TGCGCCAGCAGCTTGCGGCCAGCAGATACGCAGTATTTT. Its translation: CASSLRPADTQYF.

The chain uses TRBV5-1 and TRBJ2-1; 8 bases align to TRBD2. V lost 2 bases to trimming and J lost 1 base; unmatched junction nucleotides: 5. Germline V gene lookup returns CDR1 SGHRS and CDR2 YFSETQ. The CDR3 loop spans 16 amino acids. The CDR3 bases are TGCGCCAGCAGCTTCCGAGCGGGAGAGTCCTACAATGAGCAGTTCTTC. Protein product: CASSFRAGESYNEQFF.

This clonotype was picked up a small number of times. V gene TRBV5-1 combines with J gene TRBJ2-2; TRBD1 might be the D (6 bases). The germline gives CDR1 SGHRS, CDR2 YFSETQ. The ends were cut back, 0 bases at V and 2 bases at J, with 11 bases in the middle. The CDR3 sequence is 16 residues long. The CDR3 loop is CASSLASGDNTGELFF. CDR3 DNA sequence: TGCGCCAGCAGCTTGGCGTCAGGGGACAACACCGGGGAGCTGTTTTTT.

The V gene is TRBV25-1, the J gene TRBJ2-1; 8 positions match TRBD2. Trimming removed 3 bases from V and 5 bases from J; junction bases left unmatched: 6. This CDR3 is 15 amino acids long. Germline-derived CDR1 and CDR2 are MGHDK and SYGVNS. As DNA, the CDR3 is TGTGCCAGCAGTGATGCGGGAGGCAACCACAATGAGCAGTTCTTC. Encoded protein: CASSDAGGNHNEQFF.

This chain links TRBV12-3 or TRBV12-4 with TRBJ1-5; the D is unclear. Trimming took 0 bases from V and 2 from J, leaving 14 bases between them. The CDR3 has 17 amino acids. Here the CDR3 reads CASSLAESYGGNQPQHF. The CDR3 coding sequence is TGTGCCAGCAGTTTAGCGGAATCCTATGGGGGCAATCAGCCCCAGCATTTT.

This rearrangement joins TRBV9 to TRBJ2-2, with TRBD2 identical over 10 bases. Germline V gene data show CDR1 as SGDLS and CDR2 as YYNGEE. With V trimmed by 0 bases and J by 6 bases, 5 bases remained unmatched. This CDR3 is 16 amino acids long. As DNA, the CDR3 is TGTGCCAGCAGCGTAGGAGCGGGAGGGCCGTCCGGGGAGCTGTTTTTT. As protein: CASSVGAGGPSGELFF.

The rearrangement joins TRBV5-1 to TRBJ2-7; D may be TRBD1 (6 bases). V was shortened by 6 bases and J by 6 bases, with 16 bases between the two germline ends. The CDR3 is 13 amino acids. In germline, CDR1 is SGHRS, CDR2 YFSETQ. The CDR3: CASTGTICGEQYF. As DNA, the CDR3 is TGCGCCAGCACCGGGACAATCTGTGGCGAGCAGTACTTC. The full variable domain, completed using reference TRBV5-1 and TRBJ2-7, is KAGVTQTPRYLIKTRGQQVTLSCSPISGHRSVSWYQQTPGQGLQFLFEYFSETQRNKGNFPGRFSGRQFSNSRSEMNVSTLELGDSALYLCASTGTICGEQYFGPGTRLTVT.

This clonotype appeared many times. One end of the junction varies from germline; a read error may be responsible. CDR3 residues: CASSPDYNEQFF. DNA for the CDR3: TGTGCCAGCAGCCCCGACTACAATGAGCAGTTCTTC. The chain links TRBV5-1 to TRBJ2-1; D is unclear. The CDR3 runs 12 residues. CDR1 and CDR2 from the germline V gene are SGHRS and YFSETQ.

V gene TRBV15 combines with J gene TRBJ1-1, with D tentatively TRBD1 (5 bases). V was trimmed by 0 bases and J by 8 bases, leaving 10 bases between them. Germline V gene lookup returns CDR1 LNHNV and CDR2 YYDKDF (reference sequence). This CDR3 is 13 amino acids long. The chain's CDR3 is CATSRDRGIEAFF. In DNA form, the CDR3 reads TGTGCCACCAGCAGAGATAGGGGTATAGAAGCTTTCTTT. The full variable domain, its missing parts supplied by reference TRBV15 and TRBJ1-1, is DAMVIQNPRYQVTQFGKPVTLSCSQTLNHNVMYWYQQKSSQAPKLLFHYYDKDFNNEADTPDNFQSRRPNTSFCFLDIRSPGLGDTAMYLCATSRDRGIEAFFGQGTRLTVV.

This clonotype was detected only a few times. The chain employs TRBV15 and TRBJ2-4, with a weak D call TRBD1 (6 bases). Looked up from germline, CDR1 is LNHNV and CDR2 is YYDKDF (reference sequence). The CDR3 is 14 residues long. V shed 1 base and J shed 5 bases, with 9 bases lying between them. This chain's CDR3 is CATSRGQGQNIQYF. In nucleotides, the CDR3 is TGTGCCACCAGCAGAGGTCAGGGGCAAAACATTCAGTACTTC.

In this sample, this clonotype turned up a few times. The rearrangement joins TRBV3-1 to TRBJ2-1; 8 bases line up with TRBD2. This CDR3 spans 17 amino acids. After removal of 4 bases from V and 3 bases from J, the junction contained 11 bases not matched to a gene. Germline CDR1 and CDR2: LGHDT and YNNKEL (reference sequence). CDR3 sequence reads: CASSPPPGTSYYNEQFF. As DNA, the CDR3 is TGTGCCAGCAGCCCACCACCCGGGACTAGTTACTACAATGAGCAGTTCTTC.

The rearrangement links TRBV12-3 or TRBV12-4 to TRBJ2-1; 16 positions agree with TRBD2. V lost 6 bases and J lost 1; bases outside the gene matches: 3. The CDR3 loop spans 17 amino acids. CDR3 DNA: TGTGCCAGCAGGGGACTAGCGGGAGGGGGGTCCTACAATGAGCAGTTCTTC. Its translation: CASRGLAGGGSYNEQFF.

The chain uses TRBV20-1 and TRBJ2-1; D remains unclear. Trimming cost V 3 bases and J 9 bases, with 9 bases left between them. The CDR3 runs to 11 residues. CDR1 and CDR2 from the germline V gene are DFQATT and SNEGSKA (reference sequence). CDR3 sequence reads: CSASNGLEQFF. The CDR3, as DNA: TGCAGTGCTAGTAATGGCCTTGAGCAGTTCTTC.

The chain joins TRBV15 to TRBJ2-2; a weak D match, TRBD2 (5 bases). The CDR3 loop spans 15 amino acids. Trimming removed 3 bases at V and 4 bases at J, with 12 bases between. From germline, CDR1 is LNHNV and CDR2 YYDKDF (reference sequence). CDR3 in DNA: TGTGCCACCAGCAGGTCAAAGCGGATCACCGGGGAGCTGTTTTTT. Translating it yields CATSRSKRITGELFF. The full variable domain, with the rest looked up from reference TRBV15 and TRBJ2-2, is DAMVIQNPRYQVTQFGKPVTLSCSQTLNHNVMYWYQQKSSQAPKLLFHYYDKDFNNEADTPDNFQSRRPNTSFCFLDIRSPGLGDTAMYLCATSRSKRITGELFFGEGSRLTVL.

This clonotype was seen repeatedly, ten times or more. At one boundary the junction diverges from the germline segment, which might be a read error. V and J are TRBV5-1 and TRBJ2-3, with 7 nucleotides matching TRBD2. The CDR3 totals 14 residues. Per the germline V gene, CDR1 is SGHRS and CDR2 is YFSETQ. CDR3 region: CASSLAGATDTQYF. The CDR3 DNA follows: TGTGCCAGCAGCTTGGCGGGAGCCACAGATACGCAGTATTTT. Drawing the rest from reference TRBV5-1 and TRBJ2-3, the complete variable domain is KAGVTQTPRYLIKTRGQQVTLSCSPISGHRSVSWYQQTPGQGLQFLFEYFSETQRNKGNFPGRFSGRQFSNSRSEMNVSTLELGDSALYLCASSLAGATDTQYFGPGTRLTVL.

The rearrangement uses TRBV25-1 and TRBJ2-2; no clear D. Germline V CDR1 and CDR2: MGHDK, SYGVNS. This CDR3 is 17 amino acids long. Trimming pared 1 base from V and 6 bases from J, leaving 18 bases between. CDR3 protein: CASSESGYNMPAGELFF. DNA of the CDR3: TGTGCCAGCAGTGAATCAGGTTACAACATGCCGGCCGGGGAGCTGTTTTTT.

The V gene is TRBV7-8, the J gene TRBJ2-1; 11 bases are a match to TRBD2. This CDR3 has 16 amino acids. Germline V gene lookup returns CDR1 SGHVS and CDR2 FQNEAQ. Unmatched junction bases numbered 10, after V lost 5 bases and J lost 7 bases. CDR3 nucleotides: TGTGCCAGCAGCCTCATAGCGGGAGGGCCCAGTAATGAGCAGTTCTTC. This gives the protein CASSLIAGGPSNEQFF.

The CDR3 DNA sequence: TGCAGTGCTGACCCTCCGGGACAGGGGTATGGCTACACCTTC. It translates to CSADPPGQGYGYTF. The genes are TRBV20-1 and TRBJ1-2, with 10 bases fitting TRBD1. CDR3 length equals 14 residues. V lost 5 bases to trimming and J lost 5 bases; unmatched junction nucleotides: 8. Germline lookup yields CDR1 DFQATT and CDR2 SNEGSKA (reference sequence).